This T cell receptor (beta chain) was obtained from a study of cytomegalovirus exposure and HLA in healthy donors. General study results and limits: The availability of immune exposure information extended only to CMV serostatus. The productive fraction for most TCR beta V segments was about 90% or about 30% in an earlier analysis. TCR beta sequences reportedly predicted most subjects' HLA-A and HLA-B alleles accurately.

Comments on this clone: The antigen is not known.

The PCR used 60 Vbeta and 13 Jbeta primers. Repertoires were generated with immunoSEQ multiplex PCR, while TCRdb's copy carries only in-frame clones and drops some. The sample contains 130,000 to 150,000 clones, around 78% of which appear only once. Sequenced sample: PBMCs. This receptor was identified in a woman aged 18-35 years in good health and CMV-seropositive.

The CDR3 here is CASSQSGTEYSNQPQHF. DNA for the CDR3: TGCGCCAGCAGCCAGTCCGGGACAGAATATAGCAATCAGCCCCAGCATTTT. J is TRBJ1-5 and V is TRBV4-1; 7 nucleotides align to TRBD1. Germline values: CDR1 MGHRA, CDR2 YSYEKL. V gave up 3 bases and J gave up 0 bases; unmatched junction bases: 8. The CDR3 covers 17 residues.